This is a list of T cell receptor beta chains from one sample in a study of T cell repertoires in ileal Crohn's disease. The protocol was immunoSEQ multiplex PCR, while the TCRdb copy is restricted to in-frame clones and leaves out a portion. In the table there are tens of thousands of clones, 70% to 90% of which are singletons. Sequencing was done on a sample of ileal tissue. The origin of the receptors is an adult with Crohn's disease. Each CDR3 is given with its conserved first and last residue. The order of the fields is J gene, V gene, CDR3 protein.

j_gene: TRBJ2-1
v_gene: TRBV19
CDR3aa: CASSMAFYNEQFF

j_gene: TRBJ2-6
v_gene: TRBV5-6
CDR3aa: CASSLPSGANVLTF

j_gene: TRBJ1-1
v_gene: TRBV5-3
CDR3aa: CARTKYPWAGHGAFF

j_gene: TRBJ1-2
v_gene: TRBV5-1
CDR3aa: CASSGHRGNDYGYTF

j_gene: TRBJ1-1
v_gene: TRBV5-6
CDR3aa: CASSLYFGGSRKRAEAFF

j_gene: TRBJ2-3
v_gene: TRBV7-3
CDR3aa: CASSLIAGVTDTQYF

j_gene: TRBJ1-4
v_gene: TRBV7-9
CDR3aa: CASSQNRHEPNEKLFF

j_gene: TRBJ1-2
v_gene: TRBV7-9
CDR3aa: CASSSYAGGYTF

j_gene: TRBJ2-6
v_gene: TRBV28
CDR3aa: CASSTVSGANVLTF

j_gene: TRBJ1-1
v_gene: TRBV7-9
CDR3aa: CASRLGGTEAFF

j_gene: TRBJ1-1
v_gene: TRBV5-6
CDR3aa: CASSVGTGAEAFF

j_gene: TRBJ1-4
v_gene: TRBV27
CDR3aa: CASSYLQGAGKEKLFF

j_gene: TRBJ2-2
v_gene: TRBV4-1
CDR3aa: CASSQGAANTGELFF

j_gene: TRBJ2-7
v_gene: TRBV27
CDR3aa: CAIPDYSSYEQYF

j_gene: TRBJ1-2
v_gene: TRBV2
CDR3aa: CASRRDNNYGYTF

j_gene: TRBJ2-3
v_gene: TRBV13
CDR3aa: CASSSSARDPRGADTQYF

j_gene: TRBJ1-2
v_gene: TRBV5-1
CDR3aa: CASSLDIGDYGYTF

j_gene: TRBJ1-2
v_gene: TRBV19
CDR3aa: CASSIGQEGPGYTF

j_gene: TRBJ1-2
v_gene: TRBV4-2
CDR3aa: CASSTFGGNYGYTF

j_gene: TRBJ2-1
v_gene: TRBV15
CDR3aa: CATSRDGREQFF

j_gene: TRBJ1-1
v_gene: TRBV7-2
CDR3aa: CASSLQGSDTEAFF

j_gene: TRBJ1-5
v_gene: TRBV6-6
CDR3aa: CASSYGRFQPQHF

j_gene: TRBJ1-1
v_gene: TRBV6-6
CDR3aa: CASSYVRLPGGEAFF

j_gene: TRBJ2-1
v_gene: TRBV7-3
CDR3aa: CASSLPGTSIDEQFF